These 20 T cell receptor beta chains came from one sample sequenced in a study of blood T cells in healthy people across ages. PCR was performed a second time for about 7 to 12 cycles using a sample-barcoded 5' primer and a J-beta primer mix. TCRdb processed the 5' RACE reads anew with MiXCR; each CDR3 protein has one entry. Of fewer than 2,000,000 distinct CDR3 sequences listed, about two fifths are singletons. The material sequenced was blood. These receptors came from a human donor in good health.

This clonotype was counted only a few times. The chain carries TRBV5-1 and TRBJ2-5; the match to TRBD2 covers 10 bases. The CDR3 covers 15 residues. CDR1 and CDR2 from the germline V gene are SGHRS and YFSETQ. The V gene end was trimmed by 6 bases and the J gene end by 7 bases; junction bases not matched to a gene: 12. CDR3 region: CASTLETSGQGTQYF. The CDR3 DNA reads TGCGCCAGCACCCTGGAGACTAGCGGGCAGGGGACCCAGTACTTC.

The rearrangement links TRBV20-1 to TRBJ1-3, with D possibly matching TRBD1 (6 bases). CDR3 length equals 14 residues. Trimming removed 0 bases from V and 1 base from J, with 7 bases in between. CDR1 is DFQATT and CDR2 is SNEGSKA in the germline V gene (reference sequence). The CDR3 DNA follows: TGCAGTGCTAGAGACGGGACATCTGGAAACACCATATATTTT. This sequence encodes CSARDGTSGNTIYF.

This rearrangement joins TRBV7-2 to TRBJ2-3, with 9 bases matching TRBD2. Trimming cost V 4 bases and J 9 bases; bases outside gene matches: 11. Germline V gives CDR1 SGHTA, CDR2 FQGNSA. CDR3 length: 15 residues. This CDR3 reads CASSSTRGGGDTQYF. The CDR3 DNA follows: TGTGCCAGCAGCTCTACGCGGGGGGGAGGAGACACGCAGTATTTT.

This clonotype has just a few counts. The chain recombines TRBV13 with TRBJ2-1; no reliable D call. This CDR3 is 13 amino acids long. The germline CDR1 and CDR2 sequences are PRHDT and FYEKMQ (reference sequence). Trimming removed 3 bases at V and 5 bases at J, with 8 bases between. CDR3 in amino acids: CASSFGSNNEQFF. CDR3 nucleotides: TGTGCCAGCAGCTTTGGGTCCAACAATGAGCAGTTCTTC.

The table lists this clonotype with many counts. The chain uses TRBV12-5 and TRBJ2-7, with D uncertain. Germline loops: CDR1 LGHNT, CDR2 FRNRAP. This CDR3 is 12 amino acids long. Deletions cut 0 bases from V and 3 bases from J, with 3 bases between. CDR3 nucleotides: TGTGCTAGTGGTTTGGTAGTCTACGAGCAGTACTTC. Residues: CASGLVVYEQYF. Supplemented by reference TRBV12-5 and TRBJ2-7, the full variable domain reads DARVTQTPRHKVTEMGQEVTMRCQPILGHNTVFWYRQTMMQGLELLAYFRNRAPLDDSGMPKDRFSAEMPDATLATLKIQPSEPRDSAVYFCASGLVVYEQYFGPGTRLTVT.

This chain uses TRBV4-2 with TRBJ1-4; TRBD1 matches 7 bases. Germline V gene data show CDR1 as LGHNA and CDR2 as YNFKEQ. This CDR3 is 16 amino acids long. V lost 3 bases, J lost 7 bases, and 11 bases stayed unmatched. CDR3 nucleotides: TGTGCCAGCAGCCAGGTTACAGGGGAAGGAGGTGAAAAACTGTTTTTT. It yields the protein CASSQVTGEGGEKLFF.

This clonotype was seen a few times. This chain joins TRBV20-1 and TRBJ2-1; D is unresolved. This CDR3 comprises 12 residues. V was trimmed by 0 bases and J by 7 bases, leaving 7 bases between them. Per the germline V gene, CDR1 is DFQATT and CDR2 is SNEGSKA (reference sequence). CDR3 region: CSARDVMNEQFF. The CDR3 region has the DNA TGCAGTGCTAGAGATGTTATGAATGAGCAGTTCTTC.

The V and J genes are TRBV20-1 and TRBJ1-2; D is possibly TRBD1 (5 bases). Germline V gene data show CDR1 as DFQATT and CDR2 as SNEGSKA (reference sequence). Trimming left V 0 bases short and J 8 bases short, with 22 bases between. CDR3 length: 16 amino acids. CDR3 nucleotide sequence: TGCAGTGCTAGAGATCTGAAGGGGAGGGGAGCCCTCGGCTACACCTTC. Translated, it gives CSARDLKGRGALGYTF.

This clonotype has just a few counts. The chain is built from TRBV6-5 and TRBJ2-7; D perhaps matches TRBD1 (6 bases). Deletions cut 6 bases from V and 2 bases from J, with 14 bases between. The CDR3 is 14 residues long. Germline CDR1 and CDR2: MNHEY and SVGAGI. The chain's CDR3 is CASRPRGGTYEQYF. The CDR3 nucleotides are TGTGCCAGCAGGCCCCGAGGGGGAACCTACGAGCAGTACTTC.

This clonotype was observed a few times. V and J are TRBV6-2 or TRBV6-3 and TRBJ2-5; D gene ambiguous. Trimming took 10 bases from V and 11 from J, leaving 20 bases between them. Germline V gene lookup returns CDR1 MNHEY and CDR2 SVGEGT. The CDR3 consists of 12 residues. The chain's CDR3 is CATELPLGEQYF. CDR3 nucleotide sequence: TGTGCCACCGAACTCCCCCTGGGTGAGCAGTACTTC.

In its sample, this clonotype was seen a few times. The CDR3 bases are TGCGCCAGCAGCCAAGTTTTCAGGGGCTACGAGCAGTACTTC. Translated: CASSQVFRGYEQYF. V usage is TRBV4-3 and J usage is TRBJ2-7; TRBD1 is a possible D gene (6 bases). The CDR3 is 14 residues long. V lost 1 base and J 3 bases, leaving 10 bases between the germline ends. Per germline, CDR1 LGHNA and CDR2 YSLEER.

Only a few counts were recorded for this clonotype. This chain joins TRBV30 and TRBJ1-1; TRBD1 might be the D (5 bases). Germline V CDR1 and CDR2: GTSNPN, SVGIG (reference sequence). The CDR3 consists of 13 residues. The V gene lost 2 bases and the J gene lost 3 bases, with 10 bases spanning the gap. DNA of the CDR3: TGTGCCTGGAGTTGGGACGGTGACACTGAAGCTTTCTTT. Translated, it gives CAWSWDGDTEAFF.

This chain links TRBV20-1 with TRBJ2-5; D tentatively fits TRBD1 or TRBD2 (5 bases each). Germline CDR1 reads DFQATT; CDR2 reads SNEGSKA (reference sequence). This CDR3 is 13 amino acids long. Trimming stripped 3 bases from V and 5 bases from J, with 13 bases between. CDR3 DNA: TGCAGTGCTAGGTGGGACCGGCAGGAGACCCAGTACTTC. Its protein product is CSARWDRQETQYF.

This chain links TRBV28 with TRBJ1-6; TRBD1 agrees at 8 bases. The CDR3 runs 15 residues. Trimming cost V 7 bases and J 7 bases; bases outside gene matches: 9. CDR1 and CDR2 (germline): MDHEN, SYDVKM. CDR3 loop: CASTPWRTGNSPLHF. The CDR3, as DNA: TGTGCCAGCACCCCATGGAGGACAGGGAATTCACCCCTCCACTTT.

This clonotype was detected only a few times. The chain combines TRBV20-1 with TRBJ2-2; D is ambiguous. Germline CDR1 is DFQATT and CDR2 is SNEGSKA (reference sequence). V lost 4 bases and J lost 3, with 6 bases in between. The CDR3 totals 12 residues. This chain's CDR3 is CSANIDTGELFF. In nucleotides, the CDR3 is TGCAGTGCTAACATCGACACCGGGGAGCTGTTTTTT.

This clonotype was counted between two and nine times. The chain recombines TRBV6-1 with TRBJ2-7; D may match TRBD1 or TRBD2 (6 bases each). Trimming removed 7 bases at V and 2 bases at J, with 21 bases between. This CDR3 comprises 16 residues. Germline CDR1 MNHNS, CDR2 SASEGT. Here the CDR3 reads CASTPMGGGFPYEQYF. CDR3 in DNA: TGTGCCAGCACCCCAATGGGGGGCGGCTTTCCCTACGAGCAGTACTTC.

The chain uses TRBV2 and TRBJ1-1; 9 bases align to TRBD1. Germline assignment: CDR1 SNHLY and CDR2 FYNNEI. CDR3 length: 12 residues. The CDR3 DNA sequence: TGTGCGGACAGGGGAATGAACACTGAAGCTTTCTTT. Translating it yields CADRGMNTEAFF.

This clonotype was observed a few times. The germline gene is not matched at one end of the junction; a read error may be the cause. V is TRBV28 and J is TRBJ2-7; the D gene is possibly TRBD1 (6 bases). The germline CDR1 and CDR2 sequences are MDHEN and SYDVKM. CDR3 length equals 16 residues. DNA for the CDR3: TGTGCCAGCAGATTATTCCGGGACACAACTACCTACGAGCAGTACTTC. Its protein product is CASRLFRDTTTYEQYF. Drawing the rest from reference TRBV28 and TRBJ2-7, the complete variable domain is DVKVTQSSRYLVKRTGEKVFLECVQDMDHENMFWYRQDPGLGLRLIYFSYDVKMKEKGDIPEGYSVSREKKERFSLILESASTNQTSMYLCASRLFRDTTTYEQYFGPGTRLTVT.

The rearrangement uses TRBV7-2 and TRBJ2-3; 7 bases fit TRBD2. Germline CDR1 and CDR2: SGHTA and FQGNSA. There are 17 residues in the CDR3. J lost 2 bases, V lost 1 base, and 9 bases had no gene match. The CDR3 loop reads CASSLEVWRGNTDTQYF. CDR3 sequence (DNA): TGTGCCAGCAGCTTAGAGGTGTGGCGGGGGAACACAGATACGCAGTATTTT. The complete variable domain, with remaining parts taken from reference TRBV7-2 and TRBJ2-3, reads GAGVSQSPSNKVTEKGKDVELRCDPISGHTALYWYRQSLGQGLEFLIYFQGNSAPDKSGLPSDRFSAERTGGSVSTLTIQRTQQEDSAVYLCASSLEVWRGNTDTQYFGPGTRLTVL.

The chain employs TRBV3-1 and TRBJ2-7; D call uncertain. CDR3 length: 12 amino acids. Germline lookup yields CDR1 LGHDT and CDR2 YNNKEL (reference sequence). V lost 1 base and J lost 5, with 6 bases in between. CDR3 protein: CASSQVYHEQYF. The CDR3 nucleotides are TGTGCCAGCAGCCAAGTTTATCACGAGCAGTACTTC.